A single sample gave rise to the 10 T cell receptor beta chains below, sequenced in a study of ipilimumab plus nivolumab after autologous stem cell transplantation. Assay used: immunoSEQ multiplex PCR; TCRdb lists only in-frame clones, some missing. Of some 87,000 clones in the sample, under 85% were seen once. The sample was PBMCs, taken in a trial of ipilimumab plus nivolumab as post-transplant consolidation. These receptors originate from a male donor with diffuse large B-cell lymphoma.

The J gene is TRBJ2-5, the V gene TRBV9; perhaps TRBD2 as D (5 bases). With 0 bases removed from V and 5 bases from J, the gap between germline ends came to 11 bases. Germline V gene sequence: CDR1 SGDLS, CDR2 YYNGEE. The CDR3 extends over 14 amino acids. The CDR3 loop reads CASSVGGRGETQYF. Here the CDR3 DNA reads TGTGCCAGCAGCGTAGGTGGGCGCGGGGAGACCCAGTACTTC.

This sequence joins TRBV5-1 and TRBJ1-1; maybe TRBD1 (6 bases). The germline V gene encodes CDR1 SGHRS and CDR2 YFSETQ. CDR3 length: 15 amino acids. Trimming stripped 1 base from V and 5 bases from J, with 15 bases between. The CDR3: CASSLSGGLGTEAFF. For the CDR3, the DNA is TGCGCCAGCAGCTTGTCTGGGGGGCTGGGAACTGAAGCTTTCTTT.

This chain joins TRBV5-4 and TRBJ1-2; D possibly corresponds to TRBD1 (5 bases). This CDR3 is built from 13 residues. V lost 4 bases, J lost 6 bases, and 13 bases lay in between. Germline values: CDR1 SGHNT, CDR2 YYREEE (reference sequence). The CDR3 is CASSETMGDGYTF. The DNA for the CDR3 is TGTGCCAGCAGCGAGACCATGGGGGATGGCTACACCTTC.

V gene TRBV2 combines with J gene TRBJ1-1; D unresolved. V was trimmed by 8 bases and J by 0 bases, leaving 16 bases between them. The CDR3 length is 15 residues. The germline gives CDR1 SNHLY, CDR2 FYNNEI. CDR3 sequence: CASAAHGNMNTEAFF. In nucleotides, the CDR3 is TGTGCCAGCGCCGCCCACGGGAACATGAACACTGAAGCTTTCTTT.

Comment on this clone: Mismatch with germline at one junction end may stem from a read error. The chain employs TRBV7-7 and TRBJ1-5; D call uncertain. Germline lookup yields CDR1 SSHAT and CDR2 FNYEAQ (reference sequence). CDR3 length: 17 residues. In DNA form, the CDR3 reads TGTGCTAGCAGCTTAAAGGACCCTACACCCTCCAATCAGCCCCAGCATTTT. Protein: CASSLKDPTPSNQPQHF.

This clone showed up just once. The gene calls are TRBV7-9 and TRBJ2-3, with TRBD2 identical over 8 bases. Looked up from germline, CDR1 is SEHNR and CDR2 is FQNEAQ (reference sequence). V trimming: 5 bases; J trimming: 1 base; junction bases outside the gene matches: 11. CDR3 length equals 17 residues. The CDR3 loop reads CASSDLPGGQGTDTQYF. The CDR3 coding sequence is TGTGCCAGCAGCGACCTGCCGGGGGGGCAGGGCACAGATACGCAGTATTTT.

This sequence joins TRBV10-3 and TRBJ2-5, with 10 bases fitting TRBD2. Germline V gene sequence: CDR1 ENHRY, CDR2 SYGVKD. The CDR3 is 14 residues long. With V trimmed by 8 bases and J by 2 bases, 5 bases remained unmatched. For the CDR3, the DNA is TGTGCCATCGGGAGTAGCGGGGGGCAAGAGACCCAGTACTTC. It encodes CAIGSSGGQETQYF.

CDR3 protein: CASSFFMNTEAFF. In DNA form, the CDR3 reads TGTGCCAGCAGCTTTTTCATGAACACTGAAGCTTTCTTT. The chain couples TRBV7-2 to TRBJ1-1; D is unresolved. Germline V CDR1 and CDR2: SGHTA, FQGNSA. Deletions cut 3 bases from V and 0 bases from J, with 5 bases between. The CDR3 consists of 13 residues. Complete variable domain (other parts from reference TRBV7-2 and TRBJ1-1): GAGVSQSPSNKVTEKGKDVELRCDPISGHTALYWYRQSLGQGLEFLIYFQGNSAPDKSGLPSDRFSAERTGGSVSTLTIQRTQQEDSAVYLCASSFFMNTEAFFGQGTRLTVV.

Only a few counts were recorded for this clone. The V gene is TRBV2, the J gene TRBJ1-6; TRBD1 matches at 8 bases. CDR3 length: 13 amino acids. After removal of 6 bases from V and 6 bases from J, the junction contained 1 base not matched to a gene. Germline assignment: CDR1 SNHLY and CDR2 FYNNEI. The CDR3 sequence is CASRGQVNSPLHF. CDR3 in DNA: TGTGCCAGCAGGGGACAGGTTAATTCACCCCTCCACTTT.

This clone was seen once. This sequence joins TRBV14 and TRBJ2-7; D remains unclear. This CDR3 contains 13 residues. Germline V CDR1 and CDR2: SGHDN, FVKESK. Deletions cut 3 bases from V and 4 bases from J, with 10 bases between. As DNA, the CDR3 is TGTGCCAGCAGCCAGGCTCTATTATACGAGCAGTACTTC. It specifies CASSQALLYEQYF.